A single sample gave rise to the 9 T cell receptor beta chains below, sequenced in a study of early T cells in non-severe SARS-CoV-2 infection. TCRdb re-derived calls from the 5' RACE reads in MiXCR, one entry per CDR3 protein. The repertoire holds about 64,000 distinct CDR3 sequences, with about 12% as singletons. The starting material was whole blood, obtained at baseline. Every receptor here comes from an adult who was a healthcare worker with PCR-confirmed SARS-CoV-2 infection or an uninfected control (not recorded which).

In its sample, this clonotype was seen a few times. This chain joins TRBV19 and TRBJ1-5; D possibly corresponds to TRBD1 (6 bases). V shed 4 bases and J shed 6 bases, with 10 bases lying between them. This CDR3 comprises 13 residues. In germline, CDR1 is LNHDA, CDR2 SQIVND (reference sequence). For the CDR3, the DNA is TGTGCCAGTAGTAGGGGGGACACTCAGCCCCAGCATTTT. It specifies CASSRGDTQPQHF.

This clonotype was seen only once. The rearrangement uses TRBV7-2 and TRBJ1-2; tentative D call: TRBD1 (5 bases). Trimming took 5 bases from V and 3 from J, leaving 13 bases between them. Germline-derived CDR1 and CDR2 are SGHTA and FQGNSA. The CDR3 length is 14 residues. The CDR3 here is CASSPPGTDYGYTF. The CDR3 nucleotides read TGTGCCAGCAGCCCGCCCGGGACCGACTATGGCTACACCTTC.

This chain links TRBV13 with TRBJ1-3; D gene ambiguous. The CDR3 is 15 amino acids. V lost 0 bases and J lost 4, with 10 bases in between. The germline V gene encodes CDR1 PRHDT and CDR2 FYEKMQ (reference sequence). The CDR3 sequence is CASSLGLAEGNTIYF. In nucleotides, the CDR3 is TGTGCCAGCAGCTTAGGCCTGGCGGAAGGAAACACCATATATTTT.

A few counts support this clonotype. The rearrangement joins TRBV7-2 to TRBJ2-3; D call uncertain. Trimming took off 1 base at V and 2 bases at J, with 4 bases between the two ends. The germline CDR1 and CDR2 sequences are SGHTA and FQGNSA. The CDR3 is 13 residues long. The DNA for the CDR3 is TGTGCCAGCAGCTTAGACTACACAGATACGCAGTATTTT. Translating gives CASSLDYTDTQYF.

This clonotype was seen a few times. This chain connects TRBV12-3 or TRBV12-4 to TRBJ2-1; no clear D. CDR3 size: 14 residues. V was shortened by 7 bases and J by 4 bases, with 14 bases between the two germline ends. The CDR3 loop is CASKQEQLYNEQFF. The CDR3, as DNA: TGTGCCAGCAAGCAGGAACAATTATACAATGAGCAGTTCTTC.

This clonotype was counted many times. This chain connects TRBV29-1 to TRBJ2-3; TRBD2 aligns across 7 bases. This CDR3 spans 11 amino acids. Germline V gene data show CDR1 as SQVTM and CDR2 as ANQGSEA. V dropped 7 bases and J dropped 8; count of bases not matched to a gene: 6. The CDR3 region has the DNA TGCAGCGCCGTGGGAGGGGCTACGCAGTATTTT. Translated: CSAVGGATQYF.

This clonotype has just a few counts. The genes are TRBV10-2 and TRBJ2-7; D remains ambiguous. V was cut by 2 bases and J by 6 bases, with 2 bases left in between. Looked up from germline, CDR1 is WSHSY and CDR2 is SAAADI. The CDR3 covers 10 residues. The DNA of the CDR3 is TGCGCCAGCAGTGAGAGCGAGCAGTACTTC. It codes for CASSESEQYF.

The V call is TRBV28, the J call TRBJ2-7; tentative D call: TRBD1 (6 bases). V was cut by 2 bases and J by 3 bases, with 8 bases left in between. The V gene's germline CDR1 is MDHEN and CDR2 SYDVKM. This CDR3 region has 13 residues. CDR3 amino acids: CASSLARGYEQYF. The CDR3 region has the DNA TGTGCCAGCAGTTTAGCCAGGGGCTACGAGCAGTACTTC.

V usage is TRBV12-3 or TRBV12-4 and J usage is TRBJ2-1, with D unresolved. CDR3 length equals 11 residues. Trimming stripped 8 bases from V and 9 bases from J, with 11 bases between. The CDR3 coding sequence is TGTGCCAGCCAGGATGGTATTGAGCAGTTCTTC. Its translation: CASQDGIEQFF.